The 16 T cell receptor beta chains below were found in one sample sequenced in a study of shared clonotypes between healthy human individuals. Profiling relied on immunoSEQ multiplex PCR, and the TCRdb table lists in-frame clones only, not all of them. The profile covers approximately 1.1 million clones, with 75% to 80% appearing a single time and under 0.65% taken by the ten largest. The source material was memory CD4+ T cells from PBMCs. Subset in this sample: CD45RA-negative fraction. Receptors were obtained from a man aged 18 to 30 in good health. Some clones in this sample may be carry-over from other donors' samples.

In this sample, this clone turned up a few times. The chain couples TRBV10-3 to TRBJ1-5; TRBD1 aligns across 10 bases. Germline V gene sequence: CDR1 ENHRY, CDR2 SYGVKD. This CDR3 region has 15 residues. Trimming took 10 bases from V and 7 from J; bases not matched to a gene: 13. Here the CDR3 reads CATSGQGVTGQPQHF. DNA for the CDR3: TGTGCCACCTCCGGACAGGGGGTCACGGGGCAGCCCCAGCATTTT.

The DNA for the CDR3 is TGTGCCAGCAGATCCGGCCACAATGAGCAGTTCTTC. Translation gives CASRSGHNEQFF. The chain uses TRBV28 and TRBJ2-1, with D hard to call. CDR3 size: 12 residues. V was clipped by 6 bases and J by 5 bases, with 8 bases between them. The V gene's germline CDR1 is MDHEN and CDR2 SYDVKM. Combining the CDR3 with reference TRBV28 and TRBJ2-1 gives the whole variable domain DVKVTQSSRYLVKRTGEKVFLECVQDMDHENMFWYRQDPGLGLRLIYFSYDVKMKEKGDIPEGYSVSREKKERFSLILESASTNQTSMYLCASRSGHNEQFFGPGTRLTVL.

The CDR3 sequence is CASSSTESGRWYGETQYF. DNA for the CDR3: TGTGCCAGCAGTTCAACAGAGAGCGGGAGGTGGTATGGGGAGACCCAGTACTTC. This chain joins TRBV28 and TRBJ2-5, with TRBD2 matching over 9 bases. J gave up 5 bases and V 4 bases, and 17 bases lay outside the gene matches. Per the germline V gene, CDR1 is MDHEN and CDR2 is SYDVKM. The CDR3 is made up of 18 amino acids.

The sample holds a few counts of this clone. The chain's CDR3 is CASSLKLPGTGYSYEQYF. CDR3 DNA: TGTGCCAGCAGTTTAAAGCTTCCCGGGACAGGGTACTCCTACGAGCAGTACTTC. The chain uses TRBV27 and TRBJ2-7, with 9 bases fitting TRBD1. Germline values: CDR1 MNHEY, CDR2 SMNVEV (reference sequence). The CDR3 length is 18 residues. J was trimmed by 0 bases and V by 2 bases; bases with no gene match: 11.

The V call is TRBV6-1, the J call TRBJ1-2, with D tentatively TRBD1 (6 bases). With 7 bases removed from V and 6 bases from J, the gap between germline ends came to 12 bases. Germline V gene sequence: CDR1 MNHNS, CDR2 SASEGT. This CDR3 is built from 12 residues. The CDR3 loop reads CASNFRGDGYTF. The CDR3 nucleotides read TGTGCCAGCAACTTTAGGGGGGATGGCTACACCTTC.

This chain connects TRBV4-1 to TRBJ2-7; TRBD1 is a possible D gene (7 bases). Germline CDR1 MGHRA, CDR2 YSYEKL. V lost 1 base to trimming and J lost 0 bases, with 16 bases between them. The CDR3 has 17 amino acids. The CDR3 DNA reads TGCGCCAGCAGCCAAGTGCCCAGGGGGAGGTACTCCTACGAGCAGTACTTC. Protein: CASSQVPRGRYSYEQYF.

The genes are TRBV4-2 and TRBJ1-2, with a weak D call TRBD1 (5 bases). The ends were cut back, 0 bases at V and 4 bases at J, with 9 bases in the middle. This CDR3 contains 14 residues. CDR1 and CDR2 from the germline V gene are LGHNA and YNFKEQ. CDR3 amino acids: CASSQDGGSYGYTF. The CDR3 bases are TGTGCCAGCAGCCAAGATGGGGGTAGCTATGGCTACACCTTC.

This chain links TRBV7-2 with TRBJ2-7; 8 bases are a match to TRBD2. Germline V gene sequence: CDR1 SGHTA, CDR2 FQGNSA. CDR3 length equals 14 residues. Trimming at V came to 7 bases and at J to 4 bases, leaving 9 bases not matched to a gene. The DNA for the CDR3 is TGTGCCAGCACCATCCGGGGGGGGATTTACGAGCAGTACTTC. Translated, it gives CASTIRGGIYEQYF.

This chain connects TRBV5-1 to TRBJ2-7; 12 bases agree with TRBD1. The V gene end was trimmed by 4 bases and the J gene end by 4 bases; junction bases not matched to a gene: 3. Germline V lookup: CDR1 SGHRS, CDR2 YFSETQ. The CDR3 runs to 14 residues. CDR3 residues: CASSVGQGAYEQYF. CDR3 nucleotides: TGCGCCAGCAGCGTGGGACAGGGGGCTTACGAGCAGTACTTC.

The table lists this clone with a few counts. The V gene is TRBV9, the J gene TRBJ2-1; 12 nucleotides align to TRBD2. With 0 bases clipped from V and 8 bases from J, the junction kept 6 bases outside the gene matches. Germline loops: CDR1 SGDLS, CDR2 YYNGEE. The CDR3 runs to 16 residues. The CDR3 DNA sequence: TGTGCCAGCAGCGTAGATCTAGCGGGAGGGTCGTATGAGCAGTTCTTC. This gives the protein CASSVDLAGGSYEQFF.

This clone was seen once. This chain joins TRBV5-1 and TRBJ2-7; D unclear. V was pared by 1 base and J by 0 bases, with 8 bases between. CDR3 size: 14 residues. Per the germline V gene, CDR1 is SGHRS and CDR2 is YFSETQ. The CDR3 loop is CASSLFGDSYEQYF. The CDR3 DNA follows: TGCGCCAGCAGCTTGTTTGGGGACTCCTACGAGCAGTACTTC. Full variable domain (outside the CDR3, taken from reference TRBV5-1 and TRBJ2-7): KAGVTQTPRYLIKTRGQQVTLSCSPISGHRSVSWYQQTPGQGLQFLFEYFSETQRNKGNFPGRFSGRQFSNSRSEMNVSTLELGDSALYLCASSLFGDSYEQYFGPGTRLTVT.

V usage is TRBV6-5 and J usage is TRBJ1-2; 8 bases line up with TRBD1. Germline CDR1 reads MNHEY; CDR2 reads SVGAGI. V trimming: 3 bases; J trimming: 4 bases; junction bases outside the gene matches: 4. This CDR3 spans 14 amino acids. The CDR3 is CASSYGQGPYGYTF. The DNA for the CDR3 is TGTGCCAGCAGTTATGGACAGGGACCCTATGGCTACACCTTC.

This clone turned up a few times. This rearrangement joins TRBV28 to TRBJ1-2, with TRBD1 matching over 10 bases. Germline loops: CDR1 MDHEN, CDR2 SYDVKM. The V gene end was trimmed by 4 bases and the J gene end by 4 bases; junction bases not matched to a gene: 9. The CDR3 covers 16 residues. DNA for the CDR3: TGTGCCAGCAGTTCCCCGACAGGGGGCGGGAGCTATGGCTACACCTTC. It is translated as CASSSPTGGGSYGYTF.

The chain couples TRBV29-1 to TRBJ2-1, with 9 bases fitting TRBD1. The CDR3 sequence is 12 residues long. Germline V gene lookup returns CDR1 SQVTM and CDR2 ANQGSEA. Unmatched junction bases numbered 3, after V lost 4 bases and J lost 8 bases. The CDR3 spells CSVVQGADEQFF. CDR3 coding DNA: TGCAGCGTTGTACAGGGGGCGGATGAGCAGTTCTTC.

The V call is TRBV28, the J call TRBJ2-7; weak D call: TRBD1 (5 bases). The CDR3 has 14 residues. Germline CDR1 MDHEN, CDR2 SYDVKM. V lost 2 bases, J lost 5 bases, and 13 bases lay in between. CDR3 sequence (DNA): TGTGCCAGCAGTTTAGTAGGGGCGCTGAACGAGCAGTACTTC. This translates into CASSLVGALNEQYF.

The rearrangement links TRBV9 to TRBJ2-1; D unresolved. The CDR3 runs 12 residues. Germline assignment: CDR1 SGDLS and CDR2 YYNGEE. Trimming removed 0 bases from V and 7 bases from J, with 5 bases in between. CDR3 sequence (DNA): TGTGCCAGCAGCGTAGCCAGTAATGAGCAGTTCTTC. It is translated as CASSVASNEQFF.